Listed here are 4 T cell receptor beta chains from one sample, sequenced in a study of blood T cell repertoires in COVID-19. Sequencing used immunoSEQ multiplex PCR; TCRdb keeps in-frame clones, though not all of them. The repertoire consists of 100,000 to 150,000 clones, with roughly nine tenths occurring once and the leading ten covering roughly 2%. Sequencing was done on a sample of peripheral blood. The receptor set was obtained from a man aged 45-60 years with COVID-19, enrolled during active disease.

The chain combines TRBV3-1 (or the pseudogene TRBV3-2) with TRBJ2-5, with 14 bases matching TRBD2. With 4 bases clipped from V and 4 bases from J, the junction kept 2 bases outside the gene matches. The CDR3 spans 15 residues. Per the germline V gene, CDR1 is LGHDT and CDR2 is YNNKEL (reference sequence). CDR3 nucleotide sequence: TGTGCCAGCAGCCTGGGACTAGCGGGAGTAGAGACCCAGTACTTC. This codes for CASSLGLAGVETQYF.

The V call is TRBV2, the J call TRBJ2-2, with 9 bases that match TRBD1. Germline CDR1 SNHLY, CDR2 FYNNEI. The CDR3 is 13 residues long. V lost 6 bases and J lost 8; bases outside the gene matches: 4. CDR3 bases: TGTGCCAGCAGGGACAGGGGACGGGGGGAGCTGTTTTTT. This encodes CASRDRGRGELFF.

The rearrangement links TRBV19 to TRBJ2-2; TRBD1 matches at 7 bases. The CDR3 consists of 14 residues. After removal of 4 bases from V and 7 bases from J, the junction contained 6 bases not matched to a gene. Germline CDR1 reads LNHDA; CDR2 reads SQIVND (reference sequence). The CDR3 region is CASSTRQGYGELFF. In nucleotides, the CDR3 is TGTGCCAGTAGTACCCGACAGGGCTACGGGGAGCTGTTTTTT.

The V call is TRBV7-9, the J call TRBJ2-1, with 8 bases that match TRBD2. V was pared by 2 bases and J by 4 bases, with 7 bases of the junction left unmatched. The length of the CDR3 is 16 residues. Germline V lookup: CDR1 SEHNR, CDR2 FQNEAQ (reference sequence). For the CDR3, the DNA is TGTGCCAGCAGCTTATCTGGTAGCGGGATGTACAATGAGCAGTTCTTC. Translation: CASSLSGSGMYNEQFF.